This entry lists 25 T cell receptor beta chains sequenced from one sample in a study of blood T cell repertoires in COVID-19. Libraries were prepared by immunoSEQ multiplex PCR; TCRdb keeps only in-frame clonotypes and omits some of them. The sample lists roughly 180,000 clones; approximately 82% were seen once. The sequencing input was PBMCs or T cells enriched from blood (not recorded which). The receptors stem from a man in his 60s who had recovered from COVID-19.

The J gene is TRBJ1-5, the V gene TRBV12-3 or TRBV12-4; D uncertain. V lost 3 bases, J lost 4 bases, and 7 bases lay in between. This CDR3 spans 13 amino acids. The CDR3 region has the DNA TGTGCCAGCAGTTTCCGGGGAAATCAGCCCCAGCATTTT. Its translation: CASSFRGNQPQHF.

The chain links TRBV2 to TRBJ2-5; TRBD2 might be the D (6 bases). The CDR3 has 15 residues. Germline CDR1 and CDR2: SNHLY and FYNNEI. V was cut by 3 bases and J by 2 bases, with 13 bases left in between. CDR3: CASSEERVQQETQYF. The DNA for the CDR3 is TGTGCCAGCAGTGAGGAGCGGGTACAACAAGAGACCCAGTACTTC. Full variable domain (outside the CDR3, taken from reference TRBV2 and TRBJ2-5): EPEVTQTPSHQVTQMGQEVILRCVPISNHLYFYWYRQILGQKVEFLVSFYNNEISEKSEIFDDQFSVERPDGSNFTLKIRSTKLEDSAMYFCASSEERVQQETQYFGPGTRLLVL.

The chain uses TRBV6-1 and TRBJ2-7; possibly TRBD1 for D (6 bases). The CDR3 is made up of 14 amino acids. Trimming removed 2 bases from V and 0 bases from J, with 8 bases in between. Germline loops: CDR1 MNHNS, CDR2 SASEGT. CDR3 protein: CASSETDSSYEQYF. Here the CDR3 DNA reads TGTGCCAGCAGTGAAACGGACAGCTCCTACGAGCAGTACTTC.

DNA of the CDR3: TGTGCCACCAGTGAGGGGGCCAAGCCCCAGCATTTT. Translating gives CATSEGAKPQHF. This rearrangement joins TRBV24-1 to TRBJ1-5; D perhaps matches TRBD1 (6 bases). This CDR3 spans 12 amino acids. CDR1 KGHDR and CDR2 SFDVKD come from the germline V gene. Trimming removed 4 bases at V and 8 bases at J, with 8 bases between.

This clone occurred a few times. The rearrangement uses TRBV4-2 and TRBJ2-5, with D possibly matching TRBD2 (5 bases). V was cut by 4 bases and J by 3 bases, with 12 bases left in between. The CDR3 has 14 residues. In germline, CDR1 is LGHNA, CDR2 YNFKEQ. For the CDR3, the DNA is TGTGCCAGCAGCCCCAAGGGAGTGAAAGAGACCCAGTACTTC. It is translated as CASSPKGVKETQYF.

The chain links TRBV11-2 to TRBJ2-7, with a possible D match to TRBD2 (5 bases). The CDR3 has 15 amino acids. Germline V gene sequence: CDR1 SGHAT, CDR2 FQNNGV. V gave up 2 bases and J gave up 0 bases, with 11 bases separating them. The CDR3 spells CASSLSSASSYEQYF. CDR3 coding DNA: TGTGCCAGCAGCTTAAGTAGCGCGTCCTCCTACGAGCAGTACTTC.

The rearrangement uses TRBV21-1 and TRBJ2-5; TRBD1 is the table's D call and was not checked against the DNA. TRBV21-1 is described as a pseudogene. CDR3 length: 14 amino acids. CDR3 amino acids: CASSNIQEQETQYF. The DNA for the CDR3 is TGTGCCAGCAGCAATATACAGGAACAAGAGACCCAGTACTTC.

The V and J genes are TRBV30 and TRBJ2-3, with a weak D call TRBD1 (5 bases). V gave up 0 bases and J gave up 4 bases, with 17 bases separating them. Germline V gene data show CDR1 as GTSNPN and CDR2 as SVGIG (reference sequence). The CDR3 consists of 16 residues. The DNA for the CDR3 is TGTGCCTGGAGTGTAGGAGTAGGGGTAGGGGCAGATACGCAGTATTTT. It specifies CAWSVGVGVGADTQYF.

This chain connects TRBV6-5 to TRBJ2-1; 7 bases line up with TRBD2. Germline CDR1 MNHEY, CDR2 SVGAGI. CDR3 length equals 14 residues. After removal of 6 bases from V and 1 base from J, the junction contained 3 bases not matched to a gene. CDR3 DNA sequence: TGTGCCAGCAGGCTTAGCGGGTCCTACAATGAGCAGTTCTTC. Translated, it gives CASRLSGSYNEQFF.

The table lists this clone with a few counts. The rearrangement links TRBV5-4 to TRBJ1-1, with D hard to call. The CDR3 is made up of 12 amino acids. The germline V gene has CDR1 SGHNT and CDR2 YYREEE (reference sequence). V was clipped by 3 bases and J by 0 bases, with 3 bases between them. The CDR3 DNA sequence: TGTGCCAGCAGCTCCGTGAACACTGAAGCTTTCTTT. Protein: CASSSVNTEAFF.

The rearrangement uses TRBV12-3 or TRBV12-4 and TRBJ2-7; D perhaps matches TRBD1 (6 bases). Trimming stripped 5 bases from V and 5 bases from J, with 10 bases between. There are 12 residues in the CDR3. The CDR3 DNA sequence: TGTGCCAGCAGTCGGACAGCCCACGAGCAGTACTTC. It specifies CASSRTAHEQYF.

The chain carries TRBV27 and TRBJ2-7; a weak D match, TRBD1 (7 bases). The CDR3 runs 15 residues. Trimming left V 4 bases short and J 1 base short, with 14 bases between. Germline loops: CDR1 MNHEY, CDR2 SMNVEV (reference sequence). CDR3 sequence: CASSSRETGSYEQYF. DNA for the CDR3: TGTGCCAGCAGTTCCCGGGAGACAGGGTCCTACGAGCAGTACTTC.

This chain joins TRBV7-9 and TRBJ1-1, with a possible D match to TRBD1 (6 bases). Deletions cut 4 bases from V and 3 bases from J, with 24 bases between. The CDR3 length is 18 residues. Germline CDR1 and CDR2: SEHNR and FQNEAQ (reference sequence). The DNA for the CDR3 is TGTGCCAGCAGCTCCGTGAAGGGGGTAGTGGGAACGGACACTGAAGCTTTCTTT. As protein: CASSSVKGVVGTDTEAFF.

The chain carries TRBV2 and TRBJ2-6; possible D gene TRBD1, 5 bases. V gave up 6 bases and J gave up 0 bases, with 9 bases separating them. CDR1 and CDR2 (germline): SNHLY, FYNNEI. The CDR3 runs to 15 residues. CDR3 sequence reads: CASRQESSGANVLTF. The CDR3 region has the DNA TGTGCCAGCAGACAGGAAAGCTCTGGGGCCAACGTCCTGACTTTC.

V usage is TRBV7-9 and J usage is TRBJ2-1; tentative D call: TRBD2 (5 bases). V was cut by 5 bases and J by 8 bases, with 13 bases left in between. Per germline, CDR1 SEHNR and CDR2 FQNEAQ (reference sequence). This CDR3 contains 13 residues. The CDR3 loop reads CASSKQSGYEQFF. The CDR3, as DNA: TGTGCCAGCAGCAAACAGAGCGGCTATGAGCAGTTCTTC. The variable domain in full, with the rest retrieved from reference TRBV7-9 and TRBJ2-1, is DTGVSQNPRHKITKRGQNVTFRCDPISEHNRLYWYRQTLGQGPEFLTYFQNEAQLEKSRLLSDRFSAERPKGSFSTLEIQRTEQGDSAMYLCASSKQSGYEQFFGPGTRLTVL.

This clone has only a few counts. This rearrangement joins TRBV5-4 to TRBJ2-1; 10 positions agree with TRBD1. The V gene end was trimmed by 3 bases and the J gene end by 5 bases; junction bases not matched to a gene: 5. The CDR3 totals 15 residues. Germline V gives CDR1 SGHNT, CDR2 YYREEE (reference sequence). The CDR3 protein is CASSWGGTGDNEQFF. CDR3 DNA: TGTGCCAGCAGCTGGGGGGGGACAGGGGACAATGAGCAGTTCTTC. The variable domain in full, with the rest retrieved from reference TRBV5-4 and TRBJ2-1, is ETGVTQSPTHLIKTRGQQVTLRCSSQSGHNTVSWYQQALGQGPQFIFQYYREEENGRGNFPPRFSGLQFPNYSSELNVNALELDDSALYLCASSWGGTGDNEQFFGPGTRLTVL.

The rearrangement joins TRBV28 to TRBJ2-7, with 11 positions matching TRBD2. J was trimmed by 0 bases and V by 4 bases; bases with no gene match: 2. CDR3 length: 15 amino acids. The germline V gene has CDR1 MDHEN and CDR2 SYDVKM. The CDR3 DNA is TGTGCCAGCAGTTCTAGCGGGAGGAGCTCCTACGAGCAGTACTTC. The encoded protein is CASSSSGRSSYEQYF.

The rearrangement joins TRBV18 to TRBJ1-1; D call uncertain. Germline CDR1 KGHSH, CDR2 LQKENI. This CDR3 spans 14 amino acids. Trimming took 2 bases from V and 1 from J, leaving 8 bases between them. The DNA for the CDR3 is TGTGCCAGCTCACCAATAGCGGAGAACACTGAAGCTTTCTTT. Amino acids: CASSPIAENTEAFF.

The V and J genes are TRBV5-1 and TRBJ1-1; unclear D gene. The length of the CDR3 is 13 residues. Germline V gene lookup returns CDR1 SGHRS and CDR2 YFSETQ. The ends were cut back, 5 bases at V and 3 bases at J, with 11 bases in the middle. The CDR3 DNA reads as TGCGCCAGCAGTGCCAGCGGATACACTGAAGCTTTCTTT. It is translated as CASSASGYTEAFF.

The chain uses TRBV28 and TRBJ2-2; TRBD1 matches 8 bases. The CDR3 has 15 amino acids. Trimming cost V 6 bases and J 5 bases; bases outside gene matches: 8. The germline V gene encodes CDR1 MDHEN and CDR2 SYDVKM. The DNA for the CDR3 is TGTGCCAGCAGGCACAGGGGGTTAGCGACCGGGGAGCTGTTTTTT. Its protein is CASRHRGLATGELFF.

This clone was observed a few times. This chain links TRBV6-1 with TRBJ1-2; perhaps TRBD1 as D (6 bases). The CDR3 extends over 17 amino acids. Germline assignment: CDR1 MNHNS and CDR2 SASEGT. V was trimmed by 2 bases and J by 12 bases, leaving 28 bases between them. The CDR3 nucleotides read TGTGCCAGCAGTGAAATGAATCCCAACCTGAATCAGGGGAGGGACACCTTC. It is translated as CASSEMNPNLNQGRDTF.

V usage is TRBV7-9 and J usage is TRBJ1-1, with TRBD1 matching over 10 bases. The CDR3 contains 13 residues. J lost 11 bases, V lost 5 bases, and 8 bases had no gene match. Looked up from germline, CDR1 is SEHNR and CDR2 is FQNEAQ (reference sequence). CDR3 sequence (DNA): TGTGCCAGCAGCGGGGGACAGGGGCTTGTGGCTTTCTTT. It specifies CASSGGQGLVAFF.

On this clone itself: Other DNA variants within this sample encode the same CDR3. The chain couples TRBV7-9 to TRBJ2-3; possibly TRBD1 for D (6 bases). This CDR3 comprises 15 residues. Germline V CDR1 and CDR2: SEHNR, FQNEAQ (reference sequence). V was pared by 1 base and J by 1 base, with 9 bases between. This CDR3 is CASSLEGVGTDTQYF. CDR3 nucleotide sequence: TGTGCCAGCAGCTTAGAGGGGGTTGGCACAGATACGCAGTATTTT.

The rearrangement joins TRBV6-5 to TRBJ1-1; 9 bases are a match to TRBD1. The V gene end was trimmed by 0 bases and the J gene end by 1 base; junction bases not matched to a gene: 0. Germline V gene lookup returns CDR1 MNHEY and CDR2 SVGAGI. This CDR3 comprises 15 residues. The CDR3 nucleotides read TGTGCCAGCAGTTACTCGGGACAGGGGAACACTGAAGCTTTCTTT. It is translated as CASSYSGQGNTEAFF.

V gene TRBV30 combines with J gene TRBJ1-3; TRBD1 matches at 7 bases. The CDR3 length is 15 residues. Per the germline V gene, CDR1 is GTSNPN and CDR2 is SVGIG (reference sequence). V gave up 4 bases and J gave up 0 bases; unmatched junction bases: 6. This chain's CDR3 is CAWTRTGSSGNTIYF. CDR3 bases: TGTGCCTGGACCCGGACAGGAAGCTCTGGAAACACCATATATTTT.